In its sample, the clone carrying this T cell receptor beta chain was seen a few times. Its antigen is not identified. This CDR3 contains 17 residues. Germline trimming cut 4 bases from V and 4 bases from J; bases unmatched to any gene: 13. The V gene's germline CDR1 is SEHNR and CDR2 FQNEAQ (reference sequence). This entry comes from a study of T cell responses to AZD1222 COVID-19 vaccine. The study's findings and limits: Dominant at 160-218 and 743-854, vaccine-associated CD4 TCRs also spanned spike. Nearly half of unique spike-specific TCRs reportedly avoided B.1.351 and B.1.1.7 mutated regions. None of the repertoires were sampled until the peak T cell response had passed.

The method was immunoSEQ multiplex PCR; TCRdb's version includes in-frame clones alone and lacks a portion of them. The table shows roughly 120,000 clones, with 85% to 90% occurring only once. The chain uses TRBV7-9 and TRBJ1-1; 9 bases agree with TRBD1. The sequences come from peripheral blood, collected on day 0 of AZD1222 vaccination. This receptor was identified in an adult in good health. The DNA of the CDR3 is TGTGCCAGCAGCTCCATCGTACAGGGGGCTTCGAGCACTGAAGCTTTCTTT. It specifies CASSSIVQGASSTEAFF.